Listed here are 26 T cell receptor beta chains from one sample, sequenced in a study of OX40 agonist ivuxolimab in advanced cancers. Libraries were prepared by immunoSEQ multiplex PCR; TCRdb keeps only in-frame clonotypes and omits some of them. The sample lists about 75,000 clones, roughly 85% occurring once. The input for sequencing was CD4+ or CD8+ T cells sorted from blood, taken in a trial of the OX40 agonist ivuxolimab. These receptors were taken from an adult with an advanced solid tumor such as melanoma, head and neck, liver or kidney cancer.

The chain is built from TRBV6-1 and TRBJ2-3, with TRBD2 identical over 7 bases. The CDR3 totals 16 residues. The V segment lost 4 bases and the J segment 0 bases; nucleotides outside the gene matches: 7. The germline V gene encodes CDR1 MNHNS and CDR2 SASEGT. CDR3 sequence (DNA): TGTGCCAGCAGTGTTGGCGGGGGATCTAGCACAGATACGCAGTATTTT. It specifies CASSVGGGSSTDTQYF.

The sample holds one count of this clone. This chain joins TRBV28 and TRBJ1-2, with a possible D match to TRBD1 (6 bases). The germline gives CDR1 MDHEN, CDR2 SYDVKM. The CDR3 is made up of 14 amino acids. The V end was cut by 3 bases, the J end by 3 bases, with 11 bases between. For the CDR3, the DNA is TGTGCCAGCAGTTTGTCGAGGGGGGACTATGGCTACACCTTC. This codes for CASSLSRGDYGYTF.

In its sample, this clone was seen once. V usage is TRBV19 and J usage is TRBJ2-7; D gene uncertain. The CDR3 has 15 residues. The ends were cut back, 1 base at V and 3 bases at J, with 13 bases in the middle. Germline V lookup: CDR1 LNHDA, CDR2 SQIVND (reference sequence). The CDR3 nucleotides are TGTGCCAGTAGTATAGGGCTTGGGGTGGGCTACGAGCAGTACTTC. Its protein is CASSIGLGVGYEQYF.

The chain carries TRBV5-4 and TRBJ2-2; D is uncertain. CDR3 length equals 13 residues. Trimming took 4 bases from V and 5 from J, leaving 9 bases between them. CDR1 is SGHNT and CDR2 is YYREEE in the germline V gene (reference sequence). As DNA, the CDR3 is TGTGCCAGCAGCCGGGTTCTGACCGGGGAGCTGTTTTTT. Amino acid sequence: CASSRVLTGELFF.

A word on this clone: Other DNA variants within this sample encode the same CDR3. CDR3 DNA: TGTGCCAGCAGCACATCCTACGAGCAGTACTTC. This codes for CASSTSYEQYF. The chain employs TRBV6-5 and TRBJ2-7, with D unresolved. Germline V gene data show CDR1 as MNHEY and CDR2 as SVGAGI. With 6 bases removed from V and 1 base from J, the gap between germline ends came to 4 bases. CDR3 length: 11 amino acids.

The chain carries TRBV5-4 and TRBJ2-1; D ambiguous. CDR1 SGHNT and CDR2 YYREEE come from the germline V gene (reference sequence). The CDR3 runs to 14 residues. Trimming took 0 bases from V and 4 from J, leaving 8 bases between them. CDR3 amino acids: CASSLGTKYNEQFF. The CDR3 DNA follows: TGTGCCAGCAGCTTGGGGACCAAATACAATGAGCAGTTCTTC. The complete variable domain, with remaining parts taken from reference TRBV5-4 and TRBJ2-1, reads ETGVTQSPTHLIKTRGQQVTLRCSSQSGHNTVSWYQQALGQGPQFIFQYYREEENGRGNFPPRFSGLQFPNYSSELNVNALELDDSALYLCASSLGTKYNEQFFGPGTRLTVL.

This rearrangement joins TRBV18 to TRBJ2-5; D not resolved. The CDR3 spans 14 residues. In germline, CDR1 is KGHSH, CDR2 LQKENI. V lost 1 base, J lost 1 base, and 7 bases lay in between. In DNA form, the CDR3 reads TGTGCCAGCTCACCACGTCGGACCCAAGAGACCCAGTACTTC. Its translation is CASSPRRTQETQYF.

This clone was seen a single time. The genes are TRBV29-1 and TRBJ2-7; no firm D call. V lost 4 bases to trimming and J lost 6 bases, with 10 bases between them. The CDR3 is 11 residues long. Germline CDR1 reads SQVTM; CDR2 reads ANQGSEA. CDR3: CSVGGNVEQYF. In DNA form, the CDR3 reads TGCAGCGTTGGAGGAAATGTCGAGCAGTACTTC.

The chain employs TRBV15 and TRBJ1-2, with 8 bases that match TRBD1. CDR3 length: 15 amino acids. Per the germline V gene, CDR1 is LNHNV and CDR2 is YYDKDF (reference sequence). Unmatched junction bases numbered 7, after V lost 0 bases and J lost 7 bases. The CDR3 spells CATSREWTGTSGYTF. The CDR3 region has the DNA TGTGCCACCAGCAGAGAATGGACAGGGACCAGTGGCTACACCTTC.

The chain has TRBV19 and TRBJ1-5, with no clear D. The CDR3 covers 15 residues. In germline, CDR1 is LNHDA, CDR2 SQIVND (reference sequence). The V gene lost 10 bases and the J gene lost 0 bases, with 16 bases spanning the gap. CDR3 sequence (DNA): TGTGCCACCAGAACAGTCTACGCTAGCAATCAGCCCCAGCATTTT. It is translated as CATRTVYASNQPQHF.

The J gene is TRBJ1-5, the V gene TRBV6-5, with D unresolved. Trimming removed 0 bases at V and 4 bases at J, with 4 bases between. The CDR3 consists of 13 residues. Germline CDR1 is MNHEY and CDR2 is SVGAGI. Here the CDR3 reads CASSYSVNQPQHF. The CDR3 nucleotides read TGTGCCAGCAGTTACTCAGTAAATCAGCCCCAGCATTTT.

The chain recombines TRBV4-2 with TRBJ1-2, with D possibly being TRBD1 (5 bases). Germline-derived CDR1 and CDR2 are LGHNA and YNFKEQ. The CDR3 contains 16 residues. V lost 5 bases, J lost 2 bases, and 18 bases lay in between. Here the CDR3 reads CASSFMTARGNYGYTF. DNA of the CDR3: TGTGCCAGCAGCTTCATGACAGCGAGGGGCAACTATGGCTACACCTTC.

The chain links TRBV18 to TRBJ1-2; D is uncertain. From germline, CDR1 is KGHSH and CDR2 LQKENI. Trimming pared 0 bases from V and 2 bases from J, leaving 16 bases between. This CDR3 has 17 residues. CDR3 in DNA: TGTGCCAGCTCACCACCACTGTCCCCTAACAAAAACTATGGCTACACCTTC. As protein: CASSPPLSPNKNYGYTF.

The chain employs TRBV15 and TRBJ2-3; no clear D. The CDR3 runs to 13 residues. The V gene lost 0 bases and the J gene lost 6 bases, with 7 bases spanning the gap. Per the germline V gene, CDR1 is LNHNV and CDR2 is YYDKDF (reference sequence). CDR3 bases: TGTGCCACCAGCAGAGATCTTGGGGATACGCAGTATTTT. Translated: CATSRDLGDTQYF.

The chain carries TRBV28 and TRBJ2-5, with D possibly being TRBD1 (5 bases). The end of the DNA aligns better with TRBJ2-7, so the J call may be wrong. Germline CDR1 and CDR2: MDHEN and SYDVKM. This CDR3 is built from 12 residues. The CDR3 protein is CATSEGVHEQYF. CDR3 DNA: TGTGCCACCTCGGAAGGGGTCCACGAGCAGTACTTC.

The chain uses TRBV27 and TRBJ1-1; 8 nucleotides line up with TRBD1. After removal of 3 bases from V and 4 bases from J, the junction contained 4 bases not matched to a gene. The germline V gene encodes CDR1 MNHEY and CDR2 SMNVEV (reference sequence). The CDR3 sequence is 14 residues long. CDR3 sequence reads: CASSFIQGGTEAFF. The CDR3 DNA follows: TGTGCCAGCAGTTTCATACAGGGGGGCACTGAAGCTTTCTTT.

The rearrangement uses TRBV11-3 and TRBJ2-3, with D perhaps assigned TRBD1 or TRBD2 (5 bases each). Trimming cost V 4 bases and J 1 base, with 12 bases left between them. The CDR3 spans 15 residues. The germline V gene has CDR1 SGHNT and CDR2 YENEEA. CDR3 in DNA: TGTGCCAGCAGCTCCTCCGGGACGGGCACAGATACGCAGTATTTT. It encodes CASSSSGTGTDTQYF. Full variable domain (remainder filled in from reference TRBV11-3 and TRBJ2-3): EAGVVQSPRYKIIEKKQPVAFWCNPISGHNTLYWYLQNLGQGPELLIRYENEEAVDDSQLPKDRFSAERLKGVDSTLKIQPAELGDSAVYLCASSSSGTGTDTQYFGPGTRLTVL.

V usage is TRBV6-5 and J usage is TRBJ2-3; 10 bases match TRBD1. The CDR3 covers 15 residues. Germline CDR1 is MNHEY and CDR2 is SVGAGI. J lost 3 bases, V lost 6 bases, and 6 bases had no gene match. CDR3 nucleotide sequence: TGTGCCAGCAGGCCCGACAGGGGGCGAACAGATACGCAGTATTTT. It is translated as CASRPDRGRTDTQYF.

The rearrangement links TRBV7-2 to TRBJ1-1; D is possibly TRBD1 (6 bases). The V gene lost 2 bases and the J gene lost 3 bases, with 16 bases spanning the gap. The V gene's germline CDR1 is SGHTA and CDR2 FQGNSA. CDR3 length: 16 amino acids. The CDR3 sequence: CASSLLAGAPDTEAFF. DNA of the CDR3: TGTGCCAGCAGCTTACTGGCAGGGGCCCCGGACACTGAAGCTTTCTTT. The full variable domain, in which reference TRBV7-2 and TRBJ1-1 provide the parts outside the CDR3, is GAGVSQSPSNKVTEKGKDVELRCDPISGHTALYWYRQSLGQGLEFLIYFQGNSAPDKSGLPSDRFSAERTGGSVSTLTIQRTQQEDSAVYLCASSLLAGAPDTEAFFGQGTRLTVV.

J is TRBJ2-7 and V is TRBV28, with TRBD2 as a possible D gene (6 bases). CDR3 length: 14 amino acids. CDR1 is MDHEN, CDR2 SYDVKM, per germline. V was pared by 4 bases and J by 2 bases, with 12 bases between. The CDR3 coding sequence is TGTGCCAGCAGTTCGCGGGACGGTACCTACGAGCAGTACTTC. It translates to CASSSRDGTYEQYF.

The chain links TRBV7-9 to TRBJ1-2; D not resolved. Germline V CDR1 and CDR2: SEHNR, FQNEAQ (reference sequence). Trimming cost V 2 bases and J 2 bases, with 6 bases left between them. The CDR3 is made up of 13 amino acids. The CDR3 DNA follows: TGTGCCAGCAGCTTAAACGGAAACTATGGCTACACCTTC. Protein sequence: CASSLNGNYGYTF.

The chain couples TRBV2 to TRBJ2-1; 12 nucleotides agree with TRBD1. V was clipped by 9 bases and J by 9 bases; unmatched bases: 9. This CDR3 is 14 amino acids long. The germline CDR1 and CDR2 sequences are SNHLY and FYNNEI. As DNA, the CDR3 is TGTGCCAGTTCCGGGACAGGGGGCGAGGGTGAGCAGTTCTTC. Its protein is CASSGTGGEGEQFF.

This chain links TRBV7-2 with TRBJ1-5, with a possible D match to TRBD1 (5 bases). This CDR3 comprises 16 residues. V lost 1 base and J lost 0, with 10 bases in between. Germline V gene sequence: CDR1 SGHTA, CDR2 FQGNSA. The CDR3 sequence is CASSLGTGLSNQPQHF. The CDR3 DNA follows: TGTGCCAGCAGCTTAGGTACAGGCCTTAGCAATCAGCCCCAGCATTTT. Together with reference TRBV7-2 and TRBJ1-5, the CDR3 gives the full variable domain: GAGVSQSPSNKVTEKGKDVELRCDPISGHTALYWYRQSLGQGLEFLIYFQGNSAPDKSGLPSDRFSAERTGGSVSTLTIQRTQQEDSAVYLCASSLGTGLSNQPQHFGDGTRLSIL.

The chain couples TRBV28 to TRBJ2-1; tentatively, D is TRBD2 (6 bases). Germline V lookup: CDR1 MDHEN, CDR2 SYDVKM. Deletions cut 4 bases from V and 3 bases from J, with 16 bases between. The CDR3 sequence is 16 residues long. CDR3 residues: CASSSGNGGDYNEQFF. The CDR3 nucleotides read TGTGCCAGCAGTTCTGGTAACGGGGGTGACTACAATGAGCAGTTCTTC.

This clone showed up just once. The gene calls are TRBV19 and TRBJ2-1; no clear D gene. The CDR3 sequence is 13 residues long. The germline gives CDR1 LNHDA, CDR2 SQIVND (reference sequence). Trimming shortened V by 2 bases and J by 6 bases, and 8 bases separated the two germline ends. CDR3 in amino acids: CASSITYFNEQFF. The CDR3 DNA reads as TGTGCCAGTAGTATAACCTACTTCAATGAGCAGTTCTTC.

The chain links TRBV28 to TRBJ2-7; TRBD2 agrees at 15 bases. V was clipped by 6 bases and J by 2 bases; unmatched bases: 11. The germline gives CDR1 MDHEN, CDR2 SYDVKM. The CDR3 runs to 18 residues. CDR3 in amino acids: CASSRGTSGRQFPYEQYF. CDR3 nucleotides: TGTGCCAGCAGCCGGGGGACTAGCGGGAGGCAATTCCCCTACGAGCAGTACTTC.